These 22 T cell receptor beta chains originate from one sample sequenced in a study of blood T cell repertoires in COVID-19. Method: immunoSEQ multiplex PCR; TCRdb's copy keeps in-frame clones and lacks some. The table has some 48,000 clones, about 79% seen once; the top ten hold roughly 8.2%. Sample: peripheral blood. The receptors originated from a human donor in a cohort sampled during active COVID-19.

The sample holds a few counts of this clone. The chain is built from TRBV4-3 and TRBJ1-2, with D perhaps matching TRBD1 (5 bases). CDR1 is LGHNA and CDR2 is YSLEER in the germline V gene. The V gene lost 0 bases and the J gene lost 1 base, with 9 bases spanning the gap. The CDR3 loop spans 15 amino acids. The CDR3 sequence is CASSQDPDSNYGYTF. In DNA form, the CDR3 reads TGCGCCAGCAGCCAAGATCCAGACAGTAACTATGGCTACACCTTC.

This chain links TRBV5-4 with TRBJ2-7; 11 bases line up with TRBD2. This CDR3 is 16 amino acids long. From germline, CDR1 is SGHNT and CDR2 YYREEE (reference sequence). After removal of 0 bases from V and 3 bases from J, the junction contained 5 bases not matched to a gene. CDR3 region: CASSLGGTSGYYEQYF. The CDR3 DNA follows: TGTGCCAGCAGCTTGGGAGGGACTAGCGGTTACTACGAGCAGTACTTC. Combining the CDR3 with reference TRBV5-4 and TRBJ2-7 gives the whole variable domain ETGVTQSPTHLIKTRGQQVTLRCSSQSGHNTVSWYQQALGQGPQFIFQYYREEENGRGNFPPRFSGLQFPNYSSELNVNALELDDSALYLCASSLGGTSGYYEQYFGPGTRLTVT.

CDR3 in DNA: TGTGCCAGCAGCTTATCGTCAGGGAACACCGGGGAGCTGTTTTTT. Protein sequence: CASSLSSGNTGELFF. The V gene is TRBV7-2, the J gene TRBJ2-2; no reliable D call. Germline V lookup: CDR1 SGHTA, CDR2 FQGNSA. This CDR3 comprises 15 residues. Trimming took off 2 bases at V and 1 base at J, with 8 bases between the two ends.

The chain joins TRBV14 to TRBJ2-1, with D maybe TRBD1 (5 bases). The V gene's germline CDR1 is SGHDN and CDR2 FVKESK. V lost 4 bases, J lost 7 bases, and 11 bases lay in between. This CDR3 is built from 13 residues. Here the CDR3 DNA reads TGTGCCAGCAGCCGATCAGGGATAAATGAGCAGTTCTTC. This encodes CASSRSGINEQFF.

The rearrangement links TRBV7-9 to TRBJ2-1, with TRBD2 identical over 11 bases. With 5 bases clipped from V and 11 bases from J, the junction kept 2 bases outside the gene matches. Germline values: CDR1 SEHNR, CDR2 FQNEAQ (reference sequence). This CDR3 contains 12 residues. DNA of the CDR3: TGTGCCAGCAGCGCTAGCGGGGGGAAGCAGTTCTTC. This gives the protein CASSASGGKQFF.

The J gene is TRBJ2-3, the V gene TRBV21-1; TRBD2, the D gene given by the table, was not confirmed from the DNA. TRBV21-1 is shown as a pseudogene. The length of the CDR3 is 11 residues. The CDR3: CASTLGDTQYF. CDR3 bases: TGTGCCAGCACTCTAGGTGATACGCAGTATTTT.

V gene TRBV28 combines with J gene TRBJ1-2, with 10 bases that match TRBD1. The CDR3 is 13 residues long. V shed 8 bases, J shed 5 bases, and the junction held 5 bases outside the gene matches. Germline V CDR1 and CDR2: MDHEN, SYDVKM. CDR3 amino acids: CASSDRGGYGYTF. In DNA, the CDR3 is TGTGCCAGCTCGGACAGGGGGGGTTATGGCTACACCTTC.

The chain combines TRBV5-4 with TRBJ2-5; 8 nucleotides align to TRBD1. The V segment lost 4 bases and the J segment 2 bases; nucleotides outside the gene matches: 7. CDR1 is SGHNT, CDR2 YYREEE, per germline (reference sequence). This CDR3 region has 15 residues. DNA for the CDR3: TGTGCCAGCAGCCCCGGGACAGGAATTCAAGAGACCCAGTACTTC. Its protein product is CASSPGTGIQETQYF.

V gene TRBV2 combines with J gene TRBJ2-1; TRBD2 agrees at 7 bases. Trimming at V came to 7 bases and at J to 7 bases, leaving 10 bases not matched to a gene. The CDR3 has 14 amino acids. Germline-derived CDR1 and CDR2 are SNHLY and FYNNEI. In nucleotides, the CDR3 is TGTGCCAGCAATACGGGACTACCCTCTAATGAGCAGTTCTTC. It specifies CASNTGLPSNEQFF.

J is TRBJ1-1 and V is TRBV9; the D is unclear. V lost 2 bases and J lost 2, with 10 bases in between. The germline gives CDR1 SGDLS, CDR2 YYNGEE. This CDR3 region has 14 residues. In nucleotides, the CDR3 is TGTGCCAGCAGCGTGAGTTCCGATAACACTGAAGCTTTCTTT. Protein: CASSVSSDNTEAFF.

This chain links TRBV15 with TRBJ1-1; the D gene is possibly TRBD1 (5 bases). The CDR3 spans 17 residues. Trimming pared 0 bases from V and 1 base from J, leaving 15 bases between. Germline assignment: CDR1 LNHNV and CDR2 YYDKDF (reference sequence). CDR3: CATSRDRKSGQNTEAFF. CDR3 nucleotides: TGTGCCACCAGCAGAGATAGGAAATCCGGACAGAACACTGAAGCTTTCTTT.

V gene TRBV5-6 combines with J gene TRBJ1-5; maybe TRBD1 (6 bases). CDR3 length: 14 residues. V was pared by 4 bases and J by 1 base, with 9 bases between. Germline CDR1 SGHDT, CDR2 YYEEEE. CDR3 coding DNA: TGTGCCAGCAGCGGACAGAACAGCAATCAGCCCCAGCATTTT. Residues: CASSGQNSNQPQHF.

The V call is TRBV7-9, the J call TRBJ2-1; maybe TRBD1 (5 bases). Trimming removed 8 bases from V and 9 bases from J, with 17 bases in between. This CDR3 has 13 amino acids. Germline CDR1 and CDR2: SEHNR and FQNEAQ (reference sequence). The CDR3 DNA sequence: TGTGCCAGCGGCCCCCAGGGAATAGGTGAGCAGTTCTTC. This sequence encodes CASGPQGIGEQFF. The whole variable domain, remainder taken from reference TRBV7-9 and TRBJ2-1, is DTGVSQNPRHKITKRGQNVTFRCDPISEHNRLYWYRQTLGQGPEFLTYFQNEAQLEKSRLLSDRFSAERPKGSFSTLEIQRTEQGDSAMYLCASGPQGIGEQFFGPGTRLTVL.

The genes are TRBV14 and TRBJ2-7, with TRBD2 matching over 11 bases. This CDR3 comprises 13 residues. The junction had 2 bases not matched to a gene; V was cut back by 6 bases and J by 4 bases. Germline lookup yields CDR1 SGHDN and CDR2 FVKESK. The DNA of the CDR3 is TGTGCCAGCAGTACTAGCGGGAGTTACGAGCAGTACTTC. This encodes CASSTSGSYEQYF.

Comments on this clone: The same CDR3 also results from other DNA sequences found in this sample. This chain uses TRBV9 with TRBJ2-7; TRBD2 aligns across 13 bases. CDR1 and CDR2 (germline): SGDLS, YYNGEE. Trimming cost V 4 bases and J 2 bases; bases outside gene matches: 3. CDR3 length: 15 residues. The CDR3 DNA follows: TGTGCCAGCAGCCCCGGGACTAGCGGGACCTACGAGCAGTACTTC. Its protein product is CASSPGTSGTYEQYF.

This clone was seen only once. The gene calls are TRBV7-8 and TRBJ1-1; 8 bases map to TRBD1. The CDR3 has 14 amino acids. The junction had 3 bases not matched to a gene; V was cut back by 4 bases and J by 2 bases. Germline V gives CDR1 SGHVS, CDR2 FQNEAQ. This CDR3 is CASSYRGGNTEAFF. The CDR3 nucleotides read TGTGCCAGCAGCTACAGGGGGGGAAACACTGAAGCTTTCTTT.

V gene TRBV24-1 combines with J gene TRBJ2-1; 8 positions match TRBD2. V was pared by 3 bases and J by 6 bases, with 6 bases of the junction left unmatched. The CDR3 is made up of 15 amino acids. Germline loops: CDR1 KGHDR, CDR2 SFDVKD. CDR3 sequence: CATSDNTGTSNEQFF. In DNA, the CDR3 is TGTGCCACCAGTGATAACACCGGGACTAGCAATGAGCAGTTCTTC.

The chain recombines TRBV18 with TRBJ1-6; D unclear. V lost 4 bases, J lost 7 bases, and 11 bases lay in between. The CDR3 is made up of 14 amino acids. The germline gives CDR1 KGHSH, CDR2 LQKENI. The CDR3 DNA follows: TGTGCCAGCTCACACGGACTCACCAATTCACCCCTCCACTTT. Translation: CASSHGLTNSPLHF.

The V and J genes are TRBV27 and TRBJ2-5; TRBD2 matches at 10 bases. J lost 5 bases, V lost 2 bases, and 11 bases had no gene match. Germline lookup yields CDR1 MNHEY and CDR2 SMNVEV (reference sequence). CDR3 length: 17 residues. CDR3 loop: CASSLRRASGSKETQYF. CDR3 sequence (DNA): TGTGCCAGCAGTTTAAGGAGGGCTAGCGGGAGCAAGGAGACCCAGTACTTC.

This clone was recorded many times. CDR3 protein: CAWAGLAGSGTGELFF. The CDR3 nucleotides are TGTGCCTGGGCGGGACTAGCGGGATCCGGCACCGGGGAGCTGTTTTTT. This sequence joins TRBV30 and TRBJ2-2, with 13 bases that match TRBD2. Germline V gives CDR1 GTSNPN, CDR2 SVGIG (reference sequence). Trimming removed 5 bases from V and 4 bases from J; junction bases left unmatched: 7. The CDR3 has 16 amino acids. The variable domain in full, completed from reference TRBV30 and TRBJ2-2, reads SQTIHQWPATLVQPVGSPLSLECTVEGTSNPNLYWYRQAAGRGLQLLFYSVGIGQISSEVPQNLSASRPQDRQFILSSKKLLLSDSGFYLCAWAGLAGSGTGELFFGEGSRLTVL.

The chain joins TRBV7-3 to TRBJ2-3; weak D call: TRBD1 (6 bases). The V gene lost 8 bases and the J gene lost 4 bases, with 13 bases spanning the gap. Germline loops: CDR1 SGHTA, CDR2 FQGTGA. The CDR3 has 13 amino acids. CDR3 bases: TGTGCCAGCGGGGGCAGAAAATCAGATACGCAGTATTTT. This encodes CASGGRKSDTQYF.

The rearrangement joins TRBV28 to TRBJ1-2, with D tentatively TRBD1 (6 bases). Trimming pared 5 bases from V and 2 bases from J, leaving 12 bases between. Germline assignment: CDR1 MDHEN and CDR2 SYDVKM. The CDR3 length is 14 residues. The CDR3, as DNA: TGTGCCAGCAGTGTGAGGCAGGGGAACTATGGCTACACCTTC. Protein sequence: CASSVRQGNYGYTF.